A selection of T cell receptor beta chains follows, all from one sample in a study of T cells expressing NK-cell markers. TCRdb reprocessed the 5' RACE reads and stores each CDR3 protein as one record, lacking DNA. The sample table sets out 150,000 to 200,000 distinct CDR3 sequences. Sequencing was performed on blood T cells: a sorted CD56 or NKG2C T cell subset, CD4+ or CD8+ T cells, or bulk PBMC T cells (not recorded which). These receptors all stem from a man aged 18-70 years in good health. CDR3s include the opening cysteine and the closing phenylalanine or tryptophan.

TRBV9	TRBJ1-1	CASSPGPAPTEAFF
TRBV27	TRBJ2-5	CASSLNGGDLQETQYF
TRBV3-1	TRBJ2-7	CASSRRTASHEQYF
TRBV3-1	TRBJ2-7	CASSPSSYNRLSYEQYF
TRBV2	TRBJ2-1	CASSPPRASGGYNEQFF
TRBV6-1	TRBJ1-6	CASSEGFESSSYNSPLHF
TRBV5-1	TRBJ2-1	CASREGQGAVDEQFF
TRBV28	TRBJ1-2	CASNLRVQGYGYTF
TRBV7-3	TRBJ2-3	CASSMGTGGSADTQYF
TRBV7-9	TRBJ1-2	CASSLGSDPNYGYTF
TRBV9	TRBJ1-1	CASSPGGLTEAFF
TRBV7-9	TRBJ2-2	CASSRLPGPGAGELFF
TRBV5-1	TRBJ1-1	CASSLTGEGTEAFF
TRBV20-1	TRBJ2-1	CSARVSGGEWNEQFF
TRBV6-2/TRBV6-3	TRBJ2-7	CASSRPGPGYYEQYF
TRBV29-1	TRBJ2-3	CSVEDRGVADTQYF
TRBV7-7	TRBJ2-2	CASSRSGGTGELFF
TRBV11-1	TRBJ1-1	CASRNWGSENTEAFF
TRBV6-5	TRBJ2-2	CASRGPVGELFF
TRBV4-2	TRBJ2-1	CASSQDQWGGDNEQFF
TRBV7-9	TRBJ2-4	CASGSGGAPQYF
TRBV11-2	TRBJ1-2	CASSSNLQGVIYGYTF
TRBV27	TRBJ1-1	CASGWDKNTEAFF
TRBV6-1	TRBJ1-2	CASRDRGMGGYTF
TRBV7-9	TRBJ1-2	CASSSSGKDYIYGYTF
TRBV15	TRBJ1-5	CATSRDWTMEGRDQPQHF
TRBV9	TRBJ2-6	CASSVGGSGGVRGANVLTF
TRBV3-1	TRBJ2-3	CASSPTGSPSFQYF
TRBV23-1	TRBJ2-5	CASSQCRDRFQETQYF
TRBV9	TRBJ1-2	CASSETGTGVYGYTF
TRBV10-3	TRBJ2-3	CAISESTSTTDTQYF
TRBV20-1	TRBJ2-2	CSVRGWAGELFF
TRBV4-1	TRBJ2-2	CASSLHGQGAGELFF
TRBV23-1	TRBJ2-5	CASSPEGQQETQYF
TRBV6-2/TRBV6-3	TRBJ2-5	CASSYVGGVQETQYF
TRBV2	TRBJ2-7	CASRGSRYEQYF
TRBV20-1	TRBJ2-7	CSARARDTLYEQYF
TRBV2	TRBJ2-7	CASSELIQGDYEQYF
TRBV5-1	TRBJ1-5	CASSALGDSNQPQHF
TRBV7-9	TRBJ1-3	CASSLLLDLDTIYF
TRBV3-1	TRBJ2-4	CASSLRRGGVDIQYF
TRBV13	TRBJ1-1	CASSPREALNTEAFF
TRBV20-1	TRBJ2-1	CSASLGTSPYNEQFF
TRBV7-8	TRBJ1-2	CASSLDSQGALGYTF
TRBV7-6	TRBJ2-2	CASSAPPSGGNTGELFF
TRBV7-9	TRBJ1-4	CASSLYGQATGNEKLFF
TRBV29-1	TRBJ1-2	CSDFRTKSGYTF
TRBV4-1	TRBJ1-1	CASSQVPATEAFF
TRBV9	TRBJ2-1	CASSVGDAGGYEQFF
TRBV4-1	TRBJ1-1	CASSPGSGGGTEAFF
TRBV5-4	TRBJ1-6	CASSLIGYNSPLHF
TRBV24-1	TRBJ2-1	CATSDTTSGGDNEQFF
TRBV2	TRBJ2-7	CASTRTPTGNSYEQYF
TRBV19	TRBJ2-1	CATGRQGSYNEQFF
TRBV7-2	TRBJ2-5	CASSFSTPQETQYF
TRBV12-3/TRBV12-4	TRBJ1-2	CASSLGGWGADYGYTF
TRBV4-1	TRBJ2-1	CASSQEGKDYNEQFF